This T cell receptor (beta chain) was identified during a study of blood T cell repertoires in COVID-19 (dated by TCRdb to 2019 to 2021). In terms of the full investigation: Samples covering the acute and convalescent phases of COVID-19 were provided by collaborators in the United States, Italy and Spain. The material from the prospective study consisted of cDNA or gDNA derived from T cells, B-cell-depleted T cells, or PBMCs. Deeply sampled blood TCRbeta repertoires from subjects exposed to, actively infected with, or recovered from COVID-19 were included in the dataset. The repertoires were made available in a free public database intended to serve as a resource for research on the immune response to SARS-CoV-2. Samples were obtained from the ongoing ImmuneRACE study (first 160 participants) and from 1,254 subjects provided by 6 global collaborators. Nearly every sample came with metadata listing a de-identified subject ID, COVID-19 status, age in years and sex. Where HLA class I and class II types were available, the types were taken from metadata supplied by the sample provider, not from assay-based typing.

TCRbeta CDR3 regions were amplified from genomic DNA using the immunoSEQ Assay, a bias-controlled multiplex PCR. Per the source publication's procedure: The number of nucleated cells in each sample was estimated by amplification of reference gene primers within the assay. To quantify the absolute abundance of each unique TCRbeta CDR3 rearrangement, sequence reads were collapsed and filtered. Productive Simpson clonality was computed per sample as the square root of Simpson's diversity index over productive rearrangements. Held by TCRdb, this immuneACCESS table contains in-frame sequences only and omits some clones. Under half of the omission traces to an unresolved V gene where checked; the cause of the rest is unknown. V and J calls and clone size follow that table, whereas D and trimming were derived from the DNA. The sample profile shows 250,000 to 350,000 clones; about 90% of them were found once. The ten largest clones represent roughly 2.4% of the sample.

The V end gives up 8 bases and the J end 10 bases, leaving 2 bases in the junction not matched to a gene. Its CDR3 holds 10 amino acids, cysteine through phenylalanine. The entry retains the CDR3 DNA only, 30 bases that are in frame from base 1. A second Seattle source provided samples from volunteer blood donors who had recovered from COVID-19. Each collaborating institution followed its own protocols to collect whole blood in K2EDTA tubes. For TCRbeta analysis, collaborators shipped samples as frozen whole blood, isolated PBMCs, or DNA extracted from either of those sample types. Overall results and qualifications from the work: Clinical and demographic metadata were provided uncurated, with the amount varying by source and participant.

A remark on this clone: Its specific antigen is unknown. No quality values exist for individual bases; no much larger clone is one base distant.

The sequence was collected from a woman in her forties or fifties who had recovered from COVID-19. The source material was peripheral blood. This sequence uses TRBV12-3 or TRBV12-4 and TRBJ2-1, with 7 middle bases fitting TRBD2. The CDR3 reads CASGREEQFF. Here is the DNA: TGTGCCAGCGGGCGGGAGGAGCAGTTCTTC.